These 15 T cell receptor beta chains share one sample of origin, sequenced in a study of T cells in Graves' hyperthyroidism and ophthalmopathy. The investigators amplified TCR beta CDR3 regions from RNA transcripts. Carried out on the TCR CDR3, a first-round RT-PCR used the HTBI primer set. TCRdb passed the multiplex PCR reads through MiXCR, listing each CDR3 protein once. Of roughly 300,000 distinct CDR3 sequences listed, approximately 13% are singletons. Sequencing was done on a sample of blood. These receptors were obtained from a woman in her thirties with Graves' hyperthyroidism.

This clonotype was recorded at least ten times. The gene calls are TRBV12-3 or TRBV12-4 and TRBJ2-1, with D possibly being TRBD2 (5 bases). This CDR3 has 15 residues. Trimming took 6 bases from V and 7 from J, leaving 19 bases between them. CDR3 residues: CASRDTSLPENEQFF. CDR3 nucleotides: TGTGCCAGCAGAGATACTAGTCTCCCAGAAAATGAGCAGTTCTTC.

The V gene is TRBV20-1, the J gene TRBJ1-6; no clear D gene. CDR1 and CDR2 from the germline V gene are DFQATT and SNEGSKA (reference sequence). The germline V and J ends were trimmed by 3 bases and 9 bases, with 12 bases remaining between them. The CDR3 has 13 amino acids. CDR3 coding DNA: TGCAGTGCTAGCCCCGACTCGAGTTCACCCCTCCACTTT. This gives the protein CSASPDSSSPLHF.

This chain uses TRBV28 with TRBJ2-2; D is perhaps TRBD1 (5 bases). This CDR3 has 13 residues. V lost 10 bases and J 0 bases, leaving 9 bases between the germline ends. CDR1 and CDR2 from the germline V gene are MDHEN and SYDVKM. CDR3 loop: CATPDTNTGELFF. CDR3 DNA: TGTGCCACTCCGGACACGAACACCGGGGAGCTGTTTTTT.

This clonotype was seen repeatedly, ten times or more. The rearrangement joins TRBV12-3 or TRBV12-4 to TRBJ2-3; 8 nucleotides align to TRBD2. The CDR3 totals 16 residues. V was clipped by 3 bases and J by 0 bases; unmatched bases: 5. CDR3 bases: TGTGCCAGCAGTTTCTTACTAGCGGCTAGCACAGATACGCAGTATTTT. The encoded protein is CASSFLLAASTDTQYF.

CDR3 sequence reads: CSAPMSRGVTGANVLTF. CDR3 DNA: TGCAGTGCTCCTATGAGTAGGGGAGTAACCGGGGCCAACGTCCTGACTTTC. The rearrangement uses TRBV20-1 and TRBJ2-6; tentatively, D is TRBD1 or TRBD2 (5 bases each). CDR3 size: 17 residues. Germline V gene data show CDR1 as DFQATT and CDR2 as SNEGSKA (reference sequence). The V end was cut by 5 bases, the J end by 4 bases, with 21 bases between.

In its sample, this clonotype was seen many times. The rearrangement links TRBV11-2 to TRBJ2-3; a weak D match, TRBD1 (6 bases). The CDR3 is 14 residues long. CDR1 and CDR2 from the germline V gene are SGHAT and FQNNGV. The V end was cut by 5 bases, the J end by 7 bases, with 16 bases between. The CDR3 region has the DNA TGTGCCAGCAGCATCAAGCTACAGGGAAATACGCAGTATTTT. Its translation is CASSIKLQGNTQYF.

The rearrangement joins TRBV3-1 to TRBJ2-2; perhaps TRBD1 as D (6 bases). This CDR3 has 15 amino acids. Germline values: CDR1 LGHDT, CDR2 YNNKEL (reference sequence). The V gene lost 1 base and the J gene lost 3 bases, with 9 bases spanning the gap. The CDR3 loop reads CASSQGDIDTGELFF. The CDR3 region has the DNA TGTGCCAGCAGCCAAGGGGACATAGACACCGGGGAGCTGTTTTTT.

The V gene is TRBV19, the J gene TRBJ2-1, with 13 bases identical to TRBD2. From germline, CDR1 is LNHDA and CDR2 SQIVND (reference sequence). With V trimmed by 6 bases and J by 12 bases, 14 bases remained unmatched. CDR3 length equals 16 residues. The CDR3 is CASSPRRTSGRSRQFF. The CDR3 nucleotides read TGTGCCAGTAGCCCTCGCCGGACTAGCGGGAGAAGCAGGCAGTTCTTC.

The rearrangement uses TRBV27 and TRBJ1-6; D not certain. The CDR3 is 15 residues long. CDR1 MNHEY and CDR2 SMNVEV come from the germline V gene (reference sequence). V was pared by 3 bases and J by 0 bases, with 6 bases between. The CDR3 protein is CASSLSFSYNSPLHF. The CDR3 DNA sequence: TGTGCCAGCAGTTTGTCTTTCTCCTATAATTCACCCCTCCACTTT.

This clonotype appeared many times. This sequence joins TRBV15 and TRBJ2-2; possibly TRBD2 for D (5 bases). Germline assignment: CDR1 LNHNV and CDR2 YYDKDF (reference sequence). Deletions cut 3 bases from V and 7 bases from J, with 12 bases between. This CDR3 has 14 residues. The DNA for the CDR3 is TGTGCCACCAGCAGTACTAGGTGGGGCGGGGAGCTGTTTTTT. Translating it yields CATSSTRWGGELFF.

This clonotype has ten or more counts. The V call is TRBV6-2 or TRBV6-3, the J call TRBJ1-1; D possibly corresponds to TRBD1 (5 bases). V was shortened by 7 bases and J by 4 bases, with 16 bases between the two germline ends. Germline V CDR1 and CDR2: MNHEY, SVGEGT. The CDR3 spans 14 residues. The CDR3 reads CASTQKSGGTEAFF. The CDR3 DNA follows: TGTGCCAGCACCCAAAAGTCGGGGGGCACTGAAGCTTTCTTT.

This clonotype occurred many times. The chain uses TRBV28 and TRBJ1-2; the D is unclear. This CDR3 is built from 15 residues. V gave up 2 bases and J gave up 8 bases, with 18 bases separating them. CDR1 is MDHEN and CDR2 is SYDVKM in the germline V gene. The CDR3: CASSLTGFGYFGYTF. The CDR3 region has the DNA TGTGCCAGCAGTTTAACGGGCTTCGGCTATTTCGGCTACACCTTC.

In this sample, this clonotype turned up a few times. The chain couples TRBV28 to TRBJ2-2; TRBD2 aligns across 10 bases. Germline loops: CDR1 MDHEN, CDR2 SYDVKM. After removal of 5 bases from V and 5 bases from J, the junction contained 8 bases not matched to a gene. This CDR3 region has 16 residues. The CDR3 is CASSKTPGLATGELFF. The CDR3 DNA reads TGTGCCAGCAGTAAAACTCCGGGACTAGCGACCGGGGAGCTGTTTTTT.

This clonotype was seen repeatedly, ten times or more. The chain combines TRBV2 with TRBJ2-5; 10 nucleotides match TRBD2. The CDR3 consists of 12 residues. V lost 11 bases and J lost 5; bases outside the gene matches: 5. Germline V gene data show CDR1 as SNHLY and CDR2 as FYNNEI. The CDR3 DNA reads TGTGCCTCCTTACTAGCGGGGGAGACCCAGTACTTC. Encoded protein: CASLLAGETQYF. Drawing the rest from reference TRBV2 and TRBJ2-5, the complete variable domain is EPEVTQTPSHQVTQMGQEVILRCVPISNHLYFYWYRQILGQKVEFLVSFYNNEISEKSEIFDDQFSVERPDGSNFTLKIRSTKLEDSAMYFCASLLAGETQYFGPGTRLLVL.

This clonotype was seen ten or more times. DNA for the CDR3: TGCAGTGCCGGAAGGCGGGTGGAAAAAGAGACCCAGTACTTC. Its translation: CSAGRRVEKETQYF. The chain is built from TRBV20-1 and TRBJ2-5, with a possible D match to TRBD2 (5 bases). From germline, CDR1 is DFQATT and CDR2 SNEGSKA (reference sequence). Trimming took 6 bases from V and 3 from J, leaving 17 bases between them. CDR3 size: 14 residues.